This is a list of T cell receptor beta chains from one sample in a study of shared clonotypes between healthy human individuals. Using immunoSEQ multiplex PCR, the repertoire was profiled, and TCRdb retains in-frame clones only, with some absent. The sample includes some 2 million clones, about 94% of them seen just once. The sequenced material came from naive CD8+ T cells sorted from blood. These receptor sequences come from a man aged 18 to 29 in good health. CDR3s include the opening cysteine and the closing phenylalanine or tryptophan. Size is omitted from some rows. Given values are once, few, many or a class for expanded clones.

TRBV15,TRBJ2-7,.,CATSTEYRGIYEQYF
TRBV29-1,TRBJ2-2,.,CSVTGVNTGELFF
TRBV11-2,TRBJ1-2,.,CASSLGRPGTNYGYTF
TRBV6-5,TRBJ2-7,.,CASRFNQRESYEQYF
TRBV5-6,TRBJ2-7,once,CASSLPLGEQYF
TRBV27,TRBJ2-5,.,CASSVAGGLETQYF
TRBV7-9,TRBJ2-5,.,CASSLGLGTSQETQYF
TRBV27,TRBJ1-1,.,CASSLSQTGNTEAFF
TRBV9,TRBJ2-5,.,CASSEGTSGGQETQYF
TRBV7-2,TRBJ1-2,.,CASSSSTQFYGYTF
TRBV5-6,TRBJ1-1,.,CASSWDRGPEAFF